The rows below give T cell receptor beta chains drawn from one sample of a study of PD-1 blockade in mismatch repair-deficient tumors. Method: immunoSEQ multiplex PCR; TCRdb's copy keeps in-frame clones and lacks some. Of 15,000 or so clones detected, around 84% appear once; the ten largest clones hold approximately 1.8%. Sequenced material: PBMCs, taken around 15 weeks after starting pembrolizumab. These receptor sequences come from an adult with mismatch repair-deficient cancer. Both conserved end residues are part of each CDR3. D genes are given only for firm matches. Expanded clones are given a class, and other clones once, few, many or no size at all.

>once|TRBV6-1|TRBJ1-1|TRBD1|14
TGTGCCAGCAGTGAAGGTTCAGGGGGCTCTGAAGCTTTCTTT
CASSEGSGGSEAFF
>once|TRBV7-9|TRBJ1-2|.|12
TGTGCCAGCAGCTTAGTCGGCTATGGCTACACCTTC
CASSLVGYGYTF
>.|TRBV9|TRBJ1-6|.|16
TGTGCCAGCAGCCCGAATAGGGGCGGGGAAGGTTCACCCCTCCACTTT
CASSPNRGGEGSPLHF
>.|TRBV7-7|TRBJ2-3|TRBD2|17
TGTGCTAGCAGCTTAGGTCCAGCCGGGAGGGCCGCAGATACGCAGTATTTT
CASSLGPAGRAADTQYF
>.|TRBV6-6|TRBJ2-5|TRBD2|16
TGTGCCAGCAGTCCCCGGACTAGCGGGAGCTCAGAGACCCAGTACTTC
CASSPRTSGSSETQYF
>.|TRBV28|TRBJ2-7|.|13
TGTGCCAGCAGCCCCGCCTACCGTTACGAGCAGTACTTC
CASSPAYRYEQYF
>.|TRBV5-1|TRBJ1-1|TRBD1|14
TGCGCCAGCAGCATGGACAGGATAAGCACTGAAGCTTTCTTT
CASSMDRISTEAFF
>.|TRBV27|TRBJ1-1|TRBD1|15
TGTGCCAGCAGTTCCCACCAGGGGGTGAACACTGAAGCTTTCTTT
CASSSHQGVNTEAFF
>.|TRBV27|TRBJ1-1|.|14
TGTGCCAGCAGCGCGAGGGGGGGCATCACTGAAGCTTTCTTT
CASSARGGITEAFF
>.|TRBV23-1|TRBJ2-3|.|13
TGCGCCAGCAGTCGACTCAGAGAAGATACGCAGTATTTT
CASSRLREDTQYF
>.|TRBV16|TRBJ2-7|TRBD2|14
TGTGCCAGCAGCCTCCTAGCGGGAGAGCTCGAGCAGTACTTC
CASSLLAGELEQYF
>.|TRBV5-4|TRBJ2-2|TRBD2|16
TGTGCCAGCAGCTTTGGTGGGACTAGCCCCACCGGGGAGCTGTTTTTT
CASSFGGTSPTGELFF
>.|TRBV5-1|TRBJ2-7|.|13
TGCGCCAGCCACCACGGGACTGCCTACGAGCAGTACTTC
CASHHGTAYEQYF
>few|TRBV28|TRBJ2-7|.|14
TGTGCCAGCAGTTTATTTGGCAGCTCCTACGAGCAGTACTTC
CASSLFGSSYEQYF
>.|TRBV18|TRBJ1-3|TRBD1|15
TGTGCCAGCTCTCCCGGGACAGGGATCGGAAACACCATATATTTT
CASSPGTGIGNTIYF
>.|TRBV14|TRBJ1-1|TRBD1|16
TGTGCCAGCAGCCCTCACAGGGGAGCGATGAACACTGAAGCTTTCTTT
CASSPHRGAMNTEAFF
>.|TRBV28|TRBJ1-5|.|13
TGTGCCAGCAGGCGGGACCCTAATCAGCCCCAGCATTTT
CASRRDPNQPQHF
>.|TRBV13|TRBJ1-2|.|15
TGTGCCAGCAGCCGTTTGACAGGTGCTGCCTATGGCTACACCTTC
CASSRLTGAAYGYTF
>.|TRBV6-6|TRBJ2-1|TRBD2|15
TGTGCCAGCAGTTACTCGATTCGGGGGGGGGATGAGCAGTTCTTC
CASSYSIRGGDEQFF
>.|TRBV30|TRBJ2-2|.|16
TGTGCCTGGAGTGTACGGAGACTGGTGAACACCGGGGAGCTGTTTTTT
CAWSVRRLVNTGELFF
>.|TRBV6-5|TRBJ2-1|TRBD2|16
TGTGCCAGCAGTTACAAAAGCGAGCGGGATTTAAGTGAGCAGTTCTTC
CASSYKSERDLSEQFF
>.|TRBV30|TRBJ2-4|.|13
TGTGCCTGGAGTGATTCAACAGGGCGCGGGCAGTACTTC
CAWSDSTGRGQYF
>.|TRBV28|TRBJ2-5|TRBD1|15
TGTGCCAGCAGTTTATCGGGACAGATAATGGAGACCCAGTACTTC
CASSLSGQIMETQYF
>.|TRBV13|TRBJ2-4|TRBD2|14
TGTGCCAGCACTCTAGCGGGGGTCAAAAACATTCAGTACTTC
CASTLAGVKNIQYF
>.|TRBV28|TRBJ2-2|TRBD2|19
TGTGCCAGCACCCTATCTCGGGGGGTTTTGAACGCGAACACCGGGGAGCTGTTTTTT
CASTLSRGVLNANTGELFF
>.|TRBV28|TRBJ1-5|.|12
TGTGCCAGCAGTCCCGGACAGCTGCCCCAGCATTTT
CASSPGQLPQHF
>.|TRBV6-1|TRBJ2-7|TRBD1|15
TGTGCCAGCAGTACCCACCGGGACAGCTTCTACGAGCAGTACTTC
CASSTHRDSFYEQYF
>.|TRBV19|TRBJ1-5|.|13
TGTGCCAGTAGTCAGACAGACGACCAGCCCCAGCATTTT
CASSQTDDQPQHF
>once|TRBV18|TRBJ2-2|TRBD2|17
TGTGCCAGCTCACCACCGGGCGGGAGAGGTATCACCGGGGAGCTGTTTTTT
CASSPPGGRGITGELFF
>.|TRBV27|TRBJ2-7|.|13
TGTGCCAGCAGTTTCGCACAGGTGGGCGAGCAGTACTTC
CASSFAQVGEQYF
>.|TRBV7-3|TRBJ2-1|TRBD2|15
TGTGCCAGCAGCTCTACTAGCGGGAGTTACAATGAGCAGTTCTTC
CASSSTSGSYNEQFF
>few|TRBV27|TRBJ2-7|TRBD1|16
TGTGCCAGCAGTTTATACGGACAGGGGTGGAGCTACGAGCAGTACTTC
CASSLYGQGWSYEQYF
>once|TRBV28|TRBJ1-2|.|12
TGTGCCACGGGATTAGCTAACTATGGCTACACCTTC
CATGLANYGYTF
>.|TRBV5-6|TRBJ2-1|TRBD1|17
TGTGCCAGCAGCTTGGGAGCAGGGGGCGTACCGAAGGATGAGCAGTTCTTC
CASSLGAGGVPKDEQFF
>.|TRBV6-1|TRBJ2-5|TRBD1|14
TGTGCCAGCAGTGAGGGACAGCTCCAAGAGACCCAGTACTTC
CASSEGQLQETQYF
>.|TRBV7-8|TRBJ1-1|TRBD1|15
TGTGCCAGCAGCGACAGGGGCCATCCGGGCACTGAAGCTTTCTTT
CASSDRGHPGTEAFF
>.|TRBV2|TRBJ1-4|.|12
TGTGCCAGCAGTGTTAATAATGAAAAACTGTTTTTT
CASSVNNEKLFF
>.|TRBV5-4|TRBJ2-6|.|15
TGTGCCAGCAGCTCGTTACAATCTGGGGCCAACGTCCTGACTTTC
CASSSLQSGANVLTF
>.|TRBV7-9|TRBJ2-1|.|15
TGTGCCAGCAGCTACACACAGGGTTTCTACAATGAGCAGTTCTTC
CASSYTQGFYNEQFF
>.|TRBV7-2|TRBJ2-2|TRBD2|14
TGTGCCAGCAGCTTAGGCGGGGGTGCCAGGGAGCTGTTTTTT
CASSLGGGARELFF
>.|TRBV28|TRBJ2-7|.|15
TGTGCCAGCAGTTTCGTCCGGTACAGGACCTACGAGCAGTACTTC
CASSFVRYRTYEQYF
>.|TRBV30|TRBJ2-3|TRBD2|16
TGTGCCTGGAGGGCGGTTAAGCGGGGGAGCACAGATACGCAGTATTTT
CAWRAVKRGSTDTQYF
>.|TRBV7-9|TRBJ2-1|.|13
TGTGCCAGCAGCTTAGATACAGGGGGGGCGCAGTTCTTC
CASSLDTGGAQFF
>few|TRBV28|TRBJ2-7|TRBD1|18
TGTGCCAGCAGTCAATTGGCCGGGACAGGCCTGACCTCCTACGAGCAGTACTTC
CASSQLAGTGLTSYEQYF
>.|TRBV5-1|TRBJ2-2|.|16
TGCGCCAGCAGCTTGCGCACAGGGGGGGACACCGGGGAGCTGTTTTTT
CASSLRTGGDTGELFF
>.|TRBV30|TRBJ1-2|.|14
TGTGCCTGGAGTGTGCACAGGGTAAATTATGGCTACACCTTC
CAWSVHRVNYGYTF
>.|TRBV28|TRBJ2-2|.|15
TGTGCCAGCAGTTACCCCGGGACGAACACCGGGGAGCTGTTTTTT
CASSYPGTNTGELFF
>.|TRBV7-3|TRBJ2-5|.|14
TGTGCCAGCAGCTTAAACAAGGGAGCTGAGACCCAGTACTTC
CASSLNKGAETQYF
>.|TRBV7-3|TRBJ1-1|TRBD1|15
TGTGCCAGCAGCTTAAAAGGGACAGGGGACACTGAAGCTTTCTTT
CASSLKGTGDTEAFF
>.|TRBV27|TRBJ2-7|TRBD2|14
TGTGCCAGCAGGCGACTAGCGGGAGACTCCGAGCAGTACTTC
CASRRLAGDSEQYF
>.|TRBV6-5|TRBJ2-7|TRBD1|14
TGTGCCAGCCGTGGATGGACAGGGGGCGGTGAGCAGTACTTC
CASRGWTGGGEQYF
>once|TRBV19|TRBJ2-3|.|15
TGTGCCAGTAGTATAGGACTAGGGGTCACAGATACGCAGTATTTT
CASSIGLGVTDTQYF
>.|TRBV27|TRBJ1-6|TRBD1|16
TGTGCCAGCAGAGGACAGGGGACCCTCTATAATTCACCCCTCCACTTT
CASRGQGTLYNSPLHF
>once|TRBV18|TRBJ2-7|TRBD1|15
TGTGCCAGCTCGCCCTCAGGGGGCGCCTCCTACGAGCAGTACTTC
CASSPSGGASYEQYF
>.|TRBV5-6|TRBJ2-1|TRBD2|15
TGTGCCAGCAGCCGAGAGCGGGAGGGCTACAATGAGCAGTTCTTC
CASSREREGYNEQFF
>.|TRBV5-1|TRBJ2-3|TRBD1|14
TGCGCCAGCAGCCCGGGACAGGCCACAGATACGCAGTATTTT
CASSPGQATDTQYF
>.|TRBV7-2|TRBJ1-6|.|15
TGTGCCAGCAGCTTAGGGCGCCAGAGGAATTCACCCCTCCACTTT
CASSLGRQRNSPLHF
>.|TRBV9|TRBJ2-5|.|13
TGTGCCAGCAGCACTCAGGGGCAAGAGACCCAGTACTTC
CASSTQGQETQYF
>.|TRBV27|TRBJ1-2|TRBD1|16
TGTGCCAGCAGTTTAAAGGGACAGGGGGGTAACTATGGCTACACCTTC
CASSLKGQGGNYGYTF